This T cell receptor (beta chain) was captured by sequencing in a study of cytomegalovirus exposure and HLA in healthy donors. Study-wide background: The approximately 130 validation repertoires matched the approximately 700 first-cohort repertoires in platform, a later analysis reported. Study outcomes and limitations: More than 150 TCR beta chains were listed as cytomegalovirus-associated. The tendency of first-cohort TCR clusters to co-occur in the roughly 110 validation repertoires emerged from a later analysis. A few chains tied to CMV proved CMV antigen-specific in vitro.

To note about this clone: No antigen is known for it.

The repertoire was sequenced with immunoSEQ multiplex PCR; TCRdb's copy has only in-frame clones and lacks some. The table lists over 150,000 clones, about 86% of them singletons. The CDR3 has 15 amino acids. The germline CDR1 and CDR2 sequences are KGHSH and LQKENI. Trimming stripped 6 bases from V and 4 bases from J, with 16 bases between. Material: PBMCs. The chain links TRBV18 to TRBJ2-1; no firm D call. The source is a woman aged 18-30 years in good health and CMV-seronegative. The CDR3 DNA is TGTGCCAGCTCGTCGCTTTTCGACAAGTACAATGAGCAGTTCTTC. Amino acid sequence: CASSSLFDKYNEQFF.